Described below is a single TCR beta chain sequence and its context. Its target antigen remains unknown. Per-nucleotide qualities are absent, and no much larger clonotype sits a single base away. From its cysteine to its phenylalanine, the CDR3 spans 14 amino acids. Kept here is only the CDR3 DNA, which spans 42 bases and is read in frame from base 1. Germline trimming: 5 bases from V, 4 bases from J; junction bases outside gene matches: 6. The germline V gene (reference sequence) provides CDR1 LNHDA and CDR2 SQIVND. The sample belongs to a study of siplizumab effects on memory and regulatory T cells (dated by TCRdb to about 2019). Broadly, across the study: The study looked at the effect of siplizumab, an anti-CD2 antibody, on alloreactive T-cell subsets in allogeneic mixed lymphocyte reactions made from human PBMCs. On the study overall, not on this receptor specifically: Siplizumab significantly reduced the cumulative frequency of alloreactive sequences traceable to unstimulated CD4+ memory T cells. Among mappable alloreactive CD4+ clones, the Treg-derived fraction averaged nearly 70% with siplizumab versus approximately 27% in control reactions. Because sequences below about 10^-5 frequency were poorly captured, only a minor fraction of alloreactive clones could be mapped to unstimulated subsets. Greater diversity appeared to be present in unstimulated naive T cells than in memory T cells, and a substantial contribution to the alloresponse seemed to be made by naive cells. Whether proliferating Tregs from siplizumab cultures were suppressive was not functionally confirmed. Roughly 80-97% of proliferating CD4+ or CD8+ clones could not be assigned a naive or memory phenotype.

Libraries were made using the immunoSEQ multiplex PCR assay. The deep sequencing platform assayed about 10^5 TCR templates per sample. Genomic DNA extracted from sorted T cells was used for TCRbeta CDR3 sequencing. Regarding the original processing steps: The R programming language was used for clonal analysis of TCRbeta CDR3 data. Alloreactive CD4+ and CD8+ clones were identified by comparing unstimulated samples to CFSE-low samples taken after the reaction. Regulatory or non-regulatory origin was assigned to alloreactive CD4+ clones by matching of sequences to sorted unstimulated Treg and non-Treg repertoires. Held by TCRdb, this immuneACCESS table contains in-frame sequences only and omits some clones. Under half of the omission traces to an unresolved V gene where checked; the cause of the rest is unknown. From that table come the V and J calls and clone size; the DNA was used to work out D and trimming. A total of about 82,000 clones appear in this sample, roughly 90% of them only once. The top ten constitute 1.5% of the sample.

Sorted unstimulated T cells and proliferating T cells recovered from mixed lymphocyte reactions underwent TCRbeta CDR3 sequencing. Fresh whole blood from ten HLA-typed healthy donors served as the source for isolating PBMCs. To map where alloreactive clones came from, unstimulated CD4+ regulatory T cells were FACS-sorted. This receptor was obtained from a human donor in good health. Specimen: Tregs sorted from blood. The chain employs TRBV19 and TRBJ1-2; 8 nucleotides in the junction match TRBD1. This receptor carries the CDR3 CASSEAGGAYGYTF. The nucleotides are TGTGCCAGTAGTGAGGCAGGGGGCGCCTATGGCTACACCTTC.